The present T cell receptor (beta chain) was sequenced within a study of T cell repertoires in cytomegalovirus infection. Study context: As its CMV epitopes, the study selected recently identified HLA-C-restricted and well-studied HLA-B-restricted targets. Matching HLA type, along with CMV infection, was indicated by public TCR beta signatures.

As for this clonotype: Its specificity is unknown.

Study results and caveats: Clonotype analysis showed dominance of the ex vivo response by HLA-C-restricted CMV-specific TCR beta clonotypes. Cumulative frequency of public TCR beta families picked out carriers of CMV plus the relevant HLA.

In TCRdb, the reads were re-called with MiXCR into one record per CDR3 protein. The sample consists of some 940,000 distinct CDR3 sequences, approximately 31% of them appearing once. This CDR3 region has 14 residues. The germline V and J ends were trimmed by 8 bases and 4 bases, with 15 bases remaining between them. CDR1 and CDR2 (germline): LNHNV, YYDKDF (reference sequence). The sequenced sample was cultured CD8+ T cells from PBMCs, obtained from culture after CMV antigen stimulation. The J gene is TRBJ2-1, the V gene TRBV15; D might be TRBD2 (6 bases). The clonotype comes from a human donor in good health (CMV status not recorded). Some clones in this sample may be carry-over from other donors' samples. The CDR3 sequence is CATGGRGFYNEQFF. The CDR3 DNA reads as TGTGCCACCGGAGGGCGGGGCTTTTACAATGAGCAGTTCTTC.